The 5 T cell receptor beta chains below were found in one sample sequenced in a study of cytomegalovirus exposure and HLA in healthy donors. This PCR relied on a set of 60 Vbeta primers and 13 Jbeta primers. Here immunoSEQ multiplex PCR was the method, and the copy in TCRdb shows in-frame clones only, minus some. Found here are approximately 110,000 clones, around 81% of them singletons; the top ten hold less than 2.5%. Sample: PBMCs. The source of these receptors is a woman in her 30s in good health and CMV-seronegative.

The chain has TRBV28 and TRBJ1-1, with D tentatively TRBD1 (6 bases). Trimming took 5 bases from V and 6 from J, leaving 19 bases between them. Germline V CDR1 and CDR2: MDHEN, SYDVKM. The CDR3 sequence is 15 residues long. The CDR3 protein is CASSPPGLGGAEAFF. In nucleotides, the CDR3 is TGTGCCAGCAGTCCCCCGGGCCTAGGGGGGGCTGAAGCTTTCTTT.

J is TRBJ2-1 and V is TRBV10-2; TRBD2 agrees at 9 bases. Germline V lookup: CDR1 WSHSY, CDR2 SAAADI. The CDR3 is 15 amino acids. V dropped 7 bases and J dropped 0; count of bases not matched to a gene: 4. CDR3 loop: CASTISGSSYNEQFF. CDR3 in DNA: TGCGCCAGCACCATTAGCGGGAGCTCCTACAATGAGCAGTTCTTC.

CDR3 DNA sequence: TGTGCCAGCGCGTCGGCGGGGGGCACAGATACGCAGTATTTT. Translation: CASASAGGTDTQYF. The chain couples TRBV2 to TRBJ2-3, with TRBD2 identical over 7 bases. The V gene's germline CDR1 is SNHLY and CDR2 FYNNEI. CDR3 length: 14 residues. With V trimmed by 8 bases and J by 1 base, 6 bases remained unmatched.

This clone was seen once. The rearrangement joins TRBV11-3 to TRBJ2-5; a weak D match, TRBD1 (5 bases). The CDR3 length is 13 residues. With 2 bases removed from V and 2 bases from J, the gap between germline ends came to 6 bases. CDR1 is SGHNT, CDR2 YENEEA, per germline. The CDR3 sequence is CASSLRGQETQYF. The CDR3 DNA follows: TGTGCCAGCAGCTTAAGGGGACAAGAGACCCAGTACTTC.

This clone has just a few counts. The rearrangement links TRBV29-1 to TRBJ1-4; 8 nucleotides line up with TRBD1. After removal of 4 bases from V and 3 bases from J, the junction contained 4 bases not matched to a gene. Per germline, CDR1 SQVTM and CDR2 ANQGSEA. This CDR3 region has 14 residues. The DNA of the CDR3 is TGCAGCGTTGGACAGGGGACCCCTAATGAAAAACTGTTTTTT. Translation gives CSVGQGTPNEKLFF. Combining the CDR3 with reference TRBV29-1 and TRBJ1-4 gives the whole variable domain SAVISQKPSRDICQRGTSLTIQCQVDSQVTMMFWYRQQPGQSLTLIATANQGSEATYESGFVIDKFPISRPNLTFSTLTVSNMSPEDSSIYLCSVGQGTPNEKLFFGSGTQLSVL.